The 23 T cell receptor beta chains listed next were all sequenced from one sample in a study of response to subunit inactivated influenza vaccine. TCRdb analysed the RT-PCR reads with MiXCR anew, one entry per CDR3 protein. The sample lists some 500,000 distinct CDR3 sequences; 10% to 15% were seen once. The sequences come from PBMCs from blood, collected about 40 days after vaccination. These receptors were taken from a man aged 50 to 59 who received an inactivated influenza vaccine.

The table lists this clonotype with a few counts. The chain recombines TRBV12-3 or TRBV12-4 with TRBJ2-1; 9 bases fit TRBD2. V trimming: 7 bases; J trimming: 6 bases; junction bases outside the gene matches: 13. The CDR3 totals 16 residues. The CDR3, as DNA: TGTGCCAGCACCTCCGTAGCGGGAGTCAGACGCAATGAGCAGTTCTTC. The encoded protein is CASTSVAGVRRNEQFF.

This clonotype was seen more than once but under ten times. The chain is built from TRBV11-2 and TRBJ2-7; D perhaps matches TRBD1 (6 bases). V was trimmed by 6 bases and J by 3 bases, leaving 12 bases between them. The germline V gene encodes CDR1 SGHAT and CDR2 FQNNGV. This CDR3 comprises 13 residues. DNA of the CDR3: TGTGCCAGCAGTATTCGACAGGTCTACGAGCAGTACTTC. Protein product: CASSIRQVYEQYF.

This clonotype was detected a few times. V and J are TRBV7-9 and TRBJ1-1; D is perhaps TRBD1 (5 bases). Deletions cut 5 bases from V and 3 bases from J, with 19 bases between. The germline V gene has CDR1 SEHNR and CDR2 FQNEAQ (reference sequence). The CDR3 sequence is 16 residues long. CDR3 amino acids: CASSPQGLLEYTEAFF. The CDR3 DNA reads TGTGCCAGCAGCCCCCAGGGACTTTTGGAGTACACTGAAGCTTTCTTT. Supplemented by reference TRBV7-9 and TRBJ1-1, the full variable domain reads DTGVSQNPRHKITKRGQNVTFRCDPISEHNRLYWYRQTLGQGPEFLTYFQNEAQLEKSRLLSDRFSAERPKGSFSTLEIQRTEQGDSAMYLCASSPQGLLEYTEAFFGQGTRLTVV.

This clonotype was seen repeatedly, ten times or more. The V and J genes are TRBV12-3 or TRBV12-4 and TRBJ2-3; D is ambiguous. V was shortened by 5 bases and J by 3 bases, with 9 bases between the two germline ends. CDR3 length equals 13 residues. The CDR3: CASSTTTTDTQYF. The CDR3, as DNA: TGTGCCAGCAGTACGACAACAACAGATACGCAGTATTTT.

This rearrangement joins TRBV20-1 to TRBJ2-2; D is ambiguous. V was cut by 5 bases and J by 1 base, with 5 bases left in between. The CDR3 totals 12 residues. Germline V gives CDR1 DFQATT, CDR2 SNEGSKA (reference sequence). In DNA, the CDR3 is TGCAGTGCTGTTGGGAACACCGGGGAGCTGTTTTTT. Translating gives CSAVGNTGELFF.

The chain links TRBV4-1 to TRBJ1-1; tentatively, D is TRBD1 (5 bases). Germline-derived CDR1 and CDR2 are MGHRA and YSYEKL. This CDR3 has 14 amino acids. V lost 2 bases to trimming and J lost 3 bases, with 10 bases between them. The CDR3 loop reads CASSQWLGDTEAFF. The CDR3 DNA is TGCGCCAGCAGCCAATGGTTAGGGGACACTGAAGCTTTCTTT.

In this sample, this clonotype turned up a few times. The CDR3 spells CASSADSRRSYNEQFF. CDR3 bases: TGTGCCAGCAGCGCAGACTCCCGTAGATCCTACAATGAGCAGTTCTTC. This chain connects TRBV6-1 to TRBJ2-1; D gene uncertain. The CDR3 is 16 amino acids. Germline loops: CDR1 MNHNS, CDR2 SASEGT. Deletions cut 6 bases from V and 1 base from J, with 16 bases between.

This clonotype was picked up many times. V and J are TRBV10-3 and TRBJ2-1, with 16 bases aligning to TRBD2. The length of the CDR3 is 16 residues. V trimming: 0 bases; J trimming: 10 bases; junction bases outside the gene matches: 3. Per the germline V gene, CDR1 is ENHRY and CDR2 is SYGVKD. The DNA of the CDR3 is TGTGCCATCAGTGAGTCGGGACTAGCGGGGGGGCTCGAGCAGTTCTTC. This gives the protein CAISESGLAGGLEQFF.

This chain uses TRBV27 with TRBJ2-7; weak D call: TRBD2 (6 bases). Germline CDR1 MNHEY, CDR2 SMNVEV (reference sequence). With 1 base removed from V and 6 bases from J, the gap between germline ends came to 19 bases. The CDR3 is made up of 16 amino acids. The CDR3: CASSLLGFNRRAEQYF. CDR3 DNA: TGTGCCAGCAGTTTATTGGGGTTCAACAGGAGGGCCGAGCAGTACTTC.

This clonotype came up a few times. The CDR3 DNA sequence: TGTGCCAGCAGCGGGGGAAACAGGGGAAGCAATCAGCCCCAGCATTTT. Amino acid sequence: CASSGGNRGSNQPQHF. This chain uses TRBV2 with TRBJ1-5, with 7 bases identical to TRBD1. This CDR3 is 16 amino acids long. V was pared by 6 bases and J by 1 base, with 9 bases of the junction left unmatched. CDR1 is SNHLY and CDR2 is FYNNEI in the germline V gene.

This clonotype showed up just a few times. The rearrangement uses TRBV20-1 and TRBJ2-4, with D possibly being TRBD2 (6 bases). The CDR3 is 15 residues long. V shed 5 bases and J shed 1 base, with 15 bases lying between them. Germline assignment: CDR1 DFQATT and CDR2 SNEGSKA (reference sequence). The CDR3 protein is CSAYRDSDAKNIQYF. The CDR3, as DNA: TGCAGTGCTTACCGGGACTCCGACGCCAAAAACATTCAGTACTTC.

Comment on this clonotype: This may stem from a read error, because a much larger clone lies one nucleotide away. The chain has TRBV20-1 and TRBJ2-7, with no clear D. Germline CDR1 and CDR2: DFQATT and SNEGSKA (reference sequence). The V end was cut by 5 bases, the J end by 3 bases, with 8 bases between. The CDR3 has 11 residues. Here the CDR3 reads CSAPDNYEQYF. The CDR3 DNA reads as TGCAGTGCTCCCGACAACTACGAGCAGTACTTC.

The chain employs TRBV6-5 and TRBJ2-5; 8 nucleotides agree with TRBD2. The V gene's germline CDR1 is MNHEY and CDR2 SVGAGI. J was trimmed by 6 bases and V by 6 bases; bases with no gene match: 3. CDR3 length equals 12 residues. CDR3 region: CASRTGGKTQYF. DNA of the CDR3: TGTGCCAGCAGGACGGGGGGGAAGACCCAGTACTTC.

This clonotype was observed at least ten times. This chain links TRBV28 with TRBJ2-7; the D call may be TRBD1 or TRBD2 (5 bases each). The CDR3 covers 13 residues. The V and J ends lost 9 bases and 7 bases respectively, with 19 bases between them. Germline CDR1 MDHEN, CDR2 SYDVKM. This chain's CDR3 is CASGGPPMGEQYF. In nucleotides, the CDR3 is TGTGCCAGTGGGGGACCACCGATGGGAGAGCAGTACTTC.

The chain has TRBV29-1 and TRBJ2-3; D is undetermined. Germline-derived CDR1 and CDR2 are SQVTM and ANQGSEA. Trimming took 2 bases from V and 2 from J, leaving 17 bases between them. This CDR3 spans 16 amino acids. The DNA of the CDR3 is TGCAGCGTTGAACCCATTTTTGAGACCTCCACAGATACGCAGTATTTT. Translating gives CSVEPIFETSTDTQYF.

This chain joins TRBV10-2 and TRBJ1-5; D perhaps matches TRBD1 (6 bases). The CDR3 has 14 residues. Germline assignment: CDR1 WSHSY and CDR2 SAAADI. V was clipped by 3 bases and J by 2 bases, with 8 bases between them. As DNA, the CDR3 is TGCGCCAGCAGTGAACAGGGAGGCAATCAGCCCCAGCATTTT. Translation: CASSEQGGNQPQHF.

V is TRBV20-1 and J is TRBJ2-1, with 15 bases that match TRBD2. Germline V gene data show CDR1 as DFQATT and CDR2 as SNEGSKA (reference sequence). Germline trimming cut 6 bases from V and 1 base from J; bases unmatched to any gene: 4. This CDR3 region has 16 residues. The CDR3 DNA is TGCAGTGCGATTGGGACTAGCGGGAGGTCCTACAATGAGCAGTTCTTC. As protein: CSAIGTSGRSYNEQFF.

The CDR3 spells CAFCRRTSGSRWGEQFF. CDR3 bases: TGTGCCTTCTGCCGACGGACTAGCGGGAGCCGGTGGGGTGAGCAGTTCTTC. This chain links TRBV3-1 with TRBJ2-1; 13 nucleotides align to TRBD2. The germline gives CDR1 LGHDT, CDR2 YNNKEL (reference sequence). The CDR3 runs 17 residues. V was clipped by 11 bases and J by 9 bases; unmatched bases: 19.

This clonotype was detected only a few times. V usage is TRBV10-3 and J usage is TRBJ2-5, with 7 bases lining up with TRBD1. Losses at the gene ends were 6 bases for V and 3 bases for J; bases not matched to a gene: 4. This CDR3 has 13 amino acids. Germline CDR1 is ENHRY and CDR2 is SYGVKD. CDR3 protein: CAIRGQQEETQYF. CDR3 bases: TGTGCCATCAGGGGACAGCAAGAAGAGACCCAGTACTTC.

This clonotype has a count of ten or more. The chain employs TRBV20-1 and TRBJ2-4; TRBD1 is a possible D gene (6 bases). Germline values: CDR1 DFQATT, CDR2 SNEGSKA (reference sequence). This CDR3 comprises 15 residues. V was trimmed by 6 bases and J by 9 bases, leaving 24 bases between them. CDR3 in amino acids: CSAHPRRQAESIQYF. CDR3 nucleotides: TGCAGTGCCCACCCCCGGCGACAGGCAGAAAGCATTCAGTACTTC.

This clonotype was counted only a few times. This sequence joins TRBV24-1 and TRBJ2-7, with no clear D. Germline V gives CDR1 KGHDR, CDR2 SFDVKD. Trimming pared 5 bases from V and 6 bases from J, leaving 13 bases between. The CDR3 runs 13 residues. The CDR3 bases are TGTGCCACCAGTGTAACCCCGGGTGGCGAGCAGTACTTC. This gives the protein CATSVTPGGEQYF.

The chain is built from TRBV3-1 and TRBJ1-1; D unclear. The CDR3 extends over 12 amino acids. V lost 3 bases and J 5 bases, leaving 7 bases between the germline ends. Germline V CDR1 and CDR2: LGHDT, YNNKEL (reference sequence). CDR3 coding DNA: TGTGCCAGCAGCCAGTATAGGACTGAAGCTTTCTTT. Its protein product is CASSQYRTEAFF.

V usage is TRBV7-2 and J usage is TRBJ2-5, with unresolved D. Trimming took off 1 base at V and 1 base at J, with 7 bases between the two ends. This CDR3 has 14 amino acids. Germline V gene lookup returns CDR1 SGHTA and CDR2 FQGNSA. The CDR3 loop is CASSLGEAQETQYF. The CDR3, as DNA: TGTGCCAGCAGCTTAGGAGAAGCCCAAGAGACCCAGTACTTC.